The present entry profiles one T cell receptor (beta chain) with its context. Its antigen is not identified. This sample is part of a study of regulatory dendritic cells for organ transplantation. Study-level points and caveats: Naive T cells showed high diversity, memory cells less, memory CD8+ least.

The repertoire was sequenced with immunoSEQ multiplex PCR; TCRdb's copy has only in-frame clones and lacks some. Of tens of thousands of clones in the sample, 85% were seen once. Sorted T cells were CFSE-labeled and cultured five to six days with allogeneic regulatory or mature dendritic cells at 1:10. The V end was cut by 6 bases, the J end by 7 bases, with 19 bases between. Germline lookup yields CDR1 MNHEY and CDR2 SVGAGI. The CDR3 is 15 amino acids. The source of this sequence is a human donor in good health. The chain joins TRBV6-5 to TRBJ2-1; tentative D call: TRBD2 (5 bases). Input material: naive CD4+ T cells from blood cultured with dendritic cells. This sample's subset: CD45RA+ naive T cells. CDR3 sequence: CASSHKERSWNEQFF. CDR3 in DNA: TGTGCCAGCAGCCACAAGGAGCGGAGTTGGAATGAGCAGTTCTTC.